This T cell receptor (beta chain) was captured in a study of T cell changes during pregnancy in multiple sclerosis. TCRdb keeps only in-frame clones here, not all; method: immunoSEQ multiplex PCR. The sample shows around 70,000 clones, approximately 92% of them seen only once. In germline, CDR1 is SGHAT, CDR2 FQNNGV. V lost 1 base and J lost 4; bases outside the gene matches: 3. The CDR3 covers 14 residues. The chain carries TRBV11-2 and TRBJ2-7; 8 nucleotides match TRBD2. This TCR came from a female donor with multiple sclerosis, enrolled in a pregnancy study. The specimen comprised peripheral blood, sampled before pregnancy. The CDR3 nucleotides are TGTGCCAGCAGCTTAGCGGGAGGGCCTTACGAGCAGTACTTC. It translates to CASSLAGGPYEQYF.